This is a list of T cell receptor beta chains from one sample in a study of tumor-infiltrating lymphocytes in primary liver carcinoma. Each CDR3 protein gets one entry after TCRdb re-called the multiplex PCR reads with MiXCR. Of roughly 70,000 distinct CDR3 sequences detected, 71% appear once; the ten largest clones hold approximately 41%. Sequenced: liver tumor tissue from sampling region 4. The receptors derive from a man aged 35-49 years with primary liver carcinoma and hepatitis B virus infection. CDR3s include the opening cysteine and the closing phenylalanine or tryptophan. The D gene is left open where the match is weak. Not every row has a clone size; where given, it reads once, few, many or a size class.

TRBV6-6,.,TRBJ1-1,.,TGTGCTAGCAGTATTCCGTCGGCGCGGGACACTGAAGCTTTCTTT,CASSIPSARDTEAFF
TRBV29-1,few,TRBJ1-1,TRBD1,TGCAACGTTTCGACCGGACAGGGTGCGCTTAGCACTGAAGCTTTCTTT,CNVSTGQGALSTEAFF
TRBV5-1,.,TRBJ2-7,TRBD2,TGCGCCAACAGTTTGATTAGCGGGAGCTCCTACGAGCAGTACTTC,CANSLISGSSYEQYF
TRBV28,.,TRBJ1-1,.,TGTGCCACCCTGAGCTGGGCAAACACTGAAGCTTTCTTT,CATLSWANTEAFF
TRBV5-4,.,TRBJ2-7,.,TGTGCCAGGAGCACCCCGAGTGGCGGGGCCCACGAGCAGTACTTC,CARSTPSGGAHEQYF
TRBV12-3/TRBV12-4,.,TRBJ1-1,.,TGTGGCAGCAGCAAGAGAAACACTGAAGCTTTCTTT,CGSSKRNTEAFF
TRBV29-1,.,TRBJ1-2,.,TGCAGCGGAGGAGGATTGAACTATGGCTACCGCTTC,CSGGGLNYGYRF
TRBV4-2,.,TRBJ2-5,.,TGTGCCAACAGCCATGATTTAGGAAGAGACCAAGAGACCCAGTACTTC,CANSHDLGRDQETQYF
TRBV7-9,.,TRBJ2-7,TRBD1,TGTGCCAGCAGGGGGGACAGCAACGAGCAGTACTTC,CASRGDSNEQYF
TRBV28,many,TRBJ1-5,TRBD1,TGTGCCAGCAACATAAGGGGACAGCCCCAGCGTTTT,CASNIRGQPQRF
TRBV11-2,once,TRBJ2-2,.,TGTGCCAGCAGCTCTATAGGGAGTGACCCAGGGGAGCTGTTTTTT,CASSSIGSDPGELFF
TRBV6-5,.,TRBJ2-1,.,TGTGCCGGCAGTTACTCGAATCTCCATGGCGGGACTCCTATATTCGATGAGCAGTTCTTC,CAGSYSNLHGGTPIFDEQFF
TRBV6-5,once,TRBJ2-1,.,TGTGCCAACAGTACCCCGACATGGGTATTGACCAATGAGCAGTTCTTC,CANSTPTWVLTNEQFF
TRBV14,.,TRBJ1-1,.,TGTGCCAGCAGCCAAGCTGGCAGGGGAGGGAAGACTGAAGCTTTCTTT,CASSQAGRGGKTEAFF
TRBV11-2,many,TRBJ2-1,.,TGTGCCAGCACTTTTTCTATCCAGAGCCCCTACAATGAGCAGTTCTTC,CASTFSIQSPYNEQFF
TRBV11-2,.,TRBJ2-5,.,TGTGCCAGCAGCATCGAGTGGAATCACAGGGAGATCCAGTACTTC,CASSIEWNHREIQYF
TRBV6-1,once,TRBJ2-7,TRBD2,TGTACCAGCAATGAGGGGACTAGCGGTCTCTACGAGCAGTACTTC,CTSNEGTSGLYEQYF
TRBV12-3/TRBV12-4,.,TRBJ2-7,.,TGTGCCAGCAGATTAATAGGCTCCGGTGGCTCCTACGAGCAGTACTTC,CASRLIGSGGSYEQYF
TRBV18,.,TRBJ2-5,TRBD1,TGTGCCAGCTCATCTCCCGGGACAGGGTCCTCGGAGACCCAGTACTTC,CASSSPGTGSSETQYF
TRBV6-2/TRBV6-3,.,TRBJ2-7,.,TGTGCCAGCAGTTACAAGGTACCCTACAAGCAGTACTTC,CASSYKVPYKQYF
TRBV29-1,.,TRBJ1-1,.,TGCGGCGTACTTGACACTGAAGCTTTCTTC,CGVLDTEAFF
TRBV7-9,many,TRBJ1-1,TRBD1,TGTGCCAGCAGCCCCCGGGACAGGGGAGGTACTGAAGCTTTCTTT,CASSPRDRGGTEAFF